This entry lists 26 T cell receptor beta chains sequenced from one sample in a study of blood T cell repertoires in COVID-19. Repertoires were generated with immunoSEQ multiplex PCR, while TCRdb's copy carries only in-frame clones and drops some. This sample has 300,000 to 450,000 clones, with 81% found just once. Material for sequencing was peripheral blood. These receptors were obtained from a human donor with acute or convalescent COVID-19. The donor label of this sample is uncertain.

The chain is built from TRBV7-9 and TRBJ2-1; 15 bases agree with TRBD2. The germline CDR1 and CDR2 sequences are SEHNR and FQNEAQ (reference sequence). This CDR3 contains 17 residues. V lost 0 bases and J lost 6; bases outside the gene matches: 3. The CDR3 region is CASSLAGLAGGGNEQFF. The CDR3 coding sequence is TGTGCCAGCAGCTTAGCGGGACTAGCGGGAGGAGGCAATGAGCAGTTCTTC.

The DNA for the CDR3 is TGTGCCAGCAGAATGGGGCACTTTAACACTGAAGCTTTCTTT. It encodes CASRMGHFNTEAFF. The chain recombines TRBV6-5 with TRBJ1-1; D perhaps matches TRBD1 (5 bases). The CDR3 runs 14 residues. Trimming stripped 6 bases from V and 2 bases from J, with 13 bases between. Looked up from germline, CDR1 is MNHEY and CDR2 is SVGAGI.

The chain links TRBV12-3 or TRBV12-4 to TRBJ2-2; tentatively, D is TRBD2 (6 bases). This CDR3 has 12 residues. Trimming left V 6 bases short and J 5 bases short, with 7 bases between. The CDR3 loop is CASSRGTGELFF. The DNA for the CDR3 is TGTGCCAGCAGCCGGGGGACCGGGGAGCTGTTTTTT.

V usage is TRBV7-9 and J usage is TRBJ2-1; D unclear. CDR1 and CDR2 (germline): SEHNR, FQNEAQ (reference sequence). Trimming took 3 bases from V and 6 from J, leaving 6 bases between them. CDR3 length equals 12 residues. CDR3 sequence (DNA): TGTGCCAGCAGCTTGGCTTTCAATGAGCAGTTCTTC. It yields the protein CASSLAFNEQFF.

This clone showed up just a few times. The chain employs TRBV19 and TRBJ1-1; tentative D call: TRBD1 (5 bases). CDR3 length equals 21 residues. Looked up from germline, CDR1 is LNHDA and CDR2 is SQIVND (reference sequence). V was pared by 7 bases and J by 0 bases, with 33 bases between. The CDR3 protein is CASIGKSYPLGGSFMNTEAFF. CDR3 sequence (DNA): TGTGCCAGTATTGGAAAATCCTATCCCCTCGGGGGTTCGTTTATGAACACTGAAGCTTTCTTT.

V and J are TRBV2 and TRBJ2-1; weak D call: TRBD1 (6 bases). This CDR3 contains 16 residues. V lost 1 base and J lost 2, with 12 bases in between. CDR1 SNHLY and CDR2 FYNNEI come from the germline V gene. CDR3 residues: CASSEGEGVTYNEQFF. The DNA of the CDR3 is TGTGCCAGCAGTGAAGGTGAGGGGGTAACCTACAATGAGCAGTTCTTC.

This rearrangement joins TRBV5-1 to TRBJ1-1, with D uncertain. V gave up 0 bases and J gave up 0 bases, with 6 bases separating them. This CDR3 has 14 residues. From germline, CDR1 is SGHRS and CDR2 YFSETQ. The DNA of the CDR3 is TGCGCCAGCAGCTTGGTTCAGATGAACACTGAAGCTTTCTTT. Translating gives CASSLVQMNTEAFF.

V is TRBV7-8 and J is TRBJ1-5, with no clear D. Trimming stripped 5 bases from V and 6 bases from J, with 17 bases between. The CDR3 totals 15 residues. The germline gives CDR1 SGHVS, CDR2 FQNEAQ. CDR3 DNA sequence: TGTGCCAGCAGCCTCGGCTCTCAACGGGGTCAGCCCCAGCATTTT. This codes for CASSLGSQRGQPQHF.

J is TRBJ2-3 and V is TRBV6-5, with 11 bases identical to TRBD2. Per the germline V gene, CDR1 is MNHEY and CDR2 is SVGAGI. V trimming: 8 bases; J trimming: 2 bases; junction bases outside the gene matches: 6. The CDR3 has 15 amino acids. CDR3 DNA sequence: TGTGCCAGCCGCGGGACTAGCGGATTCACAGATACGCAGTATTTT. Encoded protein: CASRGTSGFTDTQYF.

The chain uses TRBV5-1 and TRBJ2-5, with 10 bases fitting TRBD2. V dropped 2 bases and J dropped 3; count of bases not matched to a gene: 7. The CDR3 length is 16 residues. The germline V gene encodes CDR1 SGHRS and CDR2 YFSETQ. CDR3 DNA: TGCGCCAGCAGCTTCGCAGCGGGGGGGCCGAAAGAGACCCAGTACTTC. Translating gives CASSFAAGGPKETQYF.

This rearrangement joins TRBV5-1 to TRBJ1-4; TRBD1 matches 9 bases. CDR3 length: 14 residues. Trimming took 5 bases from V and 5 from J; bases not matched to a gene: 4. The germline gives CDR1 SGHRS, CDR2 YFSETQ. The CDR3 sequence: CASRGGTGNEKLFF. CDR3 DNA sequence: TGCGCCAGCAGAGGGGGGACAGGGAATGAAAAACTGTTTTTT. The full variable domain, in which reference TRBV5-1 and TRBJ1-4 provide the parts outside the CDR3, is KAGVTQTPRYLIKTRGQQVTLSCSPISGHRSVSWYQQTPGQGLQFLFEYFSETQRNKGNFPGRFSGRQFSNSRSEMNVSTLELGDSALYLCASRGGTGNEKLFFGSGTQLSVL.

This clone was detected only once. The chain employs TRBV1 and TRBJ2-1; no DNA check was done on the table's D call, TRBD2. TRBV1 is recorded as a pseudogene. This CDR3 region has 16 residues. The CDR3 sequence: CTSSPPLGRAPNEQFF. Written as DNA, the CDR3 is TGCACCAGCAGCCCTCCCCTCGGGAGGGCCCCCAATGAGCAGTTCTTC.

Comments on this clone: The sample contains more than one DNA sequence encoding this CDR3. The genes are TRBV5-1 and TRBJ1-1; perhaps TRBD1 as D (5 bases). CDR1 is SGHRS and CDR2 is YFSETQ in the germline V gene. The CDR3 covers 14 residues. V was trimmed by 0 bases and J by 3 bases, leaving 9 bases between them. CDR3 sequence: CASSLGGGDTEAFF. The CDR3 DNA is TGCGCCAGCAGCTTGGGCGGGGGGGACACTGAAGCTTTCTTT. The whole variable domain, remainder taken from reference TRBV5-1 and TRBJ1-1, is KAGVTQTPRYLIKTRGQQVTLSCSPISGHRSVSWYQQTPGQGLQFLFEYFSETQRNKGNFPGRFSGRQFSNSRSEMNVSTLELGDSALYLCASSLGGGDTEAFFGQGTRLTVV.

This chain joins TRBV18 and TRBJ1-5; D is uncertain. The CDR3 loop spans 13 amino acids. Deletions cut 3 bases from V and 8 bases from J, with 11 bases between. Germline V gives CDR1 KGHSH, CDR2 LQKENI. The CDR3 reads CASSPAAAKPQHF. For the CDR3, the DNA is TGTGCCAGCTCACCTGCTGCGGCAAAGCCCCAGCATTTT.

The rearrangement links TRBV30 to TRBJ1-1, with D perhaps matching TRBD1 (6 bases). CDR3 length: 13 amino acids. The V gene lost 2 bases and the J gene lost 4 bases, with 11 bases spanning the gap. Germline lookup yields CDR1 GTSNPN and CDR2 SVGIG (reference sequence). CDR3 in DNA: TGTGCCTGGAGTCAGGGGAGAAGCACTGAAGCTTTCTTT. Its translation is CAWSQGRSTEAFF.

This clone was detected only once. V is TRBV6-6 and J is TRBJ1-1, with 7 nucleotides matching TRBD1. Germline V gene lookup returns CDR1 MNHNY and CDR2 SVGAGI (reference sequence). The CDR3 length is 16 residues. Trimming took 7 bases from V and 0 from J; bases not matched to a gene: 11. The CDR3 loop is CASTSVDRRLNTEAFF. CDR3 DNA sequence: TGTGCCAGCACCTCCGTGGACAGGCGGCTGAACACTGAAGCTTTCTTT.

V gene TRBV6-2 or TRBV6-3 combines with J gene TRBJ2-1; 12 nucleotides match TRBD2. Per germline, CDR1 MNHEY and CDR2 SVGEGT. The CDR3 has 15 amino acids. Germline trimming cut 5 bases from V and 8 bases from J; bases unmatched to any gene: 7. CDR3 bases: TGTGCCAGCAGTGGCCGGACTAGCGGGATACATGAGCAGTTCTTC. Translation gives CASSGRTSGIHEQFF.

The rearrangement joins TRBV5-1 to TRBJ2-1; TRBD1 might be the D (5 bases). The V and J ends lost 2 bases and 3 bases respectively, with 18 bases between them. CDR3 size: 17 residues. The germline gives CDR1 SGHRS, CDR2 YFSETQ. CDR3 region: CASSFSDRTPIYNEQFF. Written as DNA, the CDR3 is TGCGCCAGCAGCTTTTCCGACCGGACACCGATCTACAATGAGCAGTTCTTC.

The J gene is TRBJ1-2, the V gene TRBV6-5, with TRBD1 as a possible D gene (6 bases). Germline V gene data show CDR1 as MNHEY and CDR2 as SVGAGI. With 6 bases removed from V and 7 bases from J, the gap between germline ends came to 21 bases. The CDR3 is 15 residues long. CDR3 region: CASRAQGAALSGYTF. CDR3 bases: TGTGCCAGCAGGGCACAGGGTGCGGCCCTGAGTGGCTACACCTTC.

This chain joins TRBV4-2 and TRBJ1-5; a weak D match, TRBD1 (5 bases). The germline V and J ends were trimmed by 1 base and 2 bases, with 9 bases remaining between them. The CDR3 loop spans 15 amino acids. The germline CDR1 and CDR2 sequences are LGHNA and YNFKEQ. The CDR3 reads CASSQARVGNQPQHF. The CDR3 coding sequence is TGTGCCAGCAGCCAAGCCAGGGTAGGCAATCAGCCCCAGCATTTT.

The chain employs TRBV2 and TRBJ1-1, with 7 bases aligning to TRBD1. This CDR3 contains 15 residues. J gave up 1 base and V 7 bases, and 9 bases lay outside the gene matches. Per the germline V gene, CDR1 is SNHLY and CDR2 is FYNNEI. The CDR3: CASTKDRQTNTEAFF. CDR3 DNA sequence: TGTGCCAGCACCAAGGACAGGCAGACGAACACTGAAGCTTTCTTT.

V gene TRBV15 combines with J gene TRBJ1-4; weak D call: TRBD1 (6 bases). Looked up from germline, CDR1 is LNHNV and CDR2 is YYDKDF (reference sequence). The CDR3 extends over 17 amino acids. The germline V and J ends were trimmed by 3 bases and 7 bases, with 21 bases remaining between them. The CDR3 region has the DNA TGTGCCACCAGCAGGCCCCCCTCGCCACAGGGTTTTGAAAAACTGTTTTTT. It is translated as CATSRPPSPQGFEKLFF.

The CDR3 nucleotides are TGTGCCAGTCGGCCTAGCGGACAGGGAGTTCGTCTAGGTAAAAAACTGTTTTTT. It yields the protein CASRPSGQGVRLGKKLFF. This chain joins TRBV19 and TRBJ1-4; TRBD1 matches at 8 bases. The CDR3 runs to 18 residues. CDR1 and CDR2 (germline): LNHDA, SQIVND (reference sequence). J was trimmed by 9 bases and V by 8 bases; bases with no gene match: 23.

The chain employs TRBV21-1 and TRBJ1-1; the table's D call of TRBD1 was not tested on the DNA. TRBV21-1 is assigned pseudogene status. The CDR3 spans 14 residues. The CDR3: CASSDREENTEAFF. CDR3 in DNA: TGTGCCAGCAGTGACAGGGAGGAGAACACTGAAGCTTTCTTT.

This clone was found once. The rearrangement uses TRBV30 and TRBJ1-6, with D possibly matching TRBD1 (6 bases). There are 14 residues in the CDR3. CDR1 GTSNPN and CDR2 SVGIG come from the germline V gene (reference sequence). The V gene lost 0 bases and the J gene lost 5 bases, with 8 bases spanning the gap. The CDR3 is CAWSVYRDNSPLHF. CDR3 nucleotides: TGTGCCTGGAGTGTATACAGGGATAATTCACCCCTCCACTTT.

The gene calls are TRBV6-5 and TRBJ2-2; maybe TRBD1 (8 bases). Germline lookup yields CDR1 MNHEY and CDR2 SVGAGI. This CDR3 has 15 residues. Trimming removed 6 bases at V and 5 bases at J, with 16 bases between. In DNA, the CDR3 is TGTGCCAGCAGCCGAGACAGGGGAGGGACCGGGGAGCTGTTTTTT. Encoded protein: CASSRDRGGTGELFF.